Described below is a single T cell receptor beta chain sequence and its context. Germline values: CDR1 SEHNR, CDR2 FQNEAQ (reference sequence). This CDR3 spans 15 amino acids. Unmatched junction bases numbered 5, after V lost 5 bases and J lost 0 bases. The sample is drawn from a study of blood T cell repertoires in COVID-19. About the study: The United States, Italy and Spain supplied acute and convalescent COVID-19 samples.

Under the authors' procedure: Amplifying reference gene primers gave estimates of nucleated cell counts. Repertoires were generated with immunoSEQ multiplex PCR, while TCRdb's copy carries only in-frame clones and drops some. V, J and clone size reflect that table, while D and trimming were determined from the DNA. The repertoire holds about 220,000 clones, with 82% as singletons. The origin of this receptor is a woman older than 75 with acute or convalescent COVID-19. The V call is TRBV7-9, the J call TRBJ2-3; 7 positions agree with TRBD1. The sequenced sample consisted of peripheral blood. CDR3 amino acids: CASSNRDSSTDTQYF. The CDR3 DNA reads as TGTGCCAGCAGCAACCGGGACAGTAGCACAGATACGCAGTATTTT.